This T cell receptor (beta chain) derives from a study of cytomegalovirus exposure and HLA in healthy donors. Findings and caveats of the study: In an earlier analysis, productive rearrangement rates for most beta V segments clustered near 87% or 30%. A later analysis revealed that TCR association rates differed between HLA loci, peaking at DRB1 and bottoming out at HLA-C. In a later analysis, several top co-occurrence clusters appeared linked to parvovirus B19, influenza, CMV and Epstein-Barr virus.

Researchers ran the PCR with 60 Vbeta and 13 Jbeta primers. Profiling relied on immunoSEQ multiplex PCR, and the TCRdb table lists in-frame clones only, not all of them. The repertoire holds 180,000 or so clones, with approximately 80% as singletons. Points on this clone: Its antigen is still unknown.

Deletions cut 1 base from V and 1 base from J, with 7 bases between. The CDR3 spans 15 residues. The V gene's germline CDR1 is SGHTA and CDR2 FQGTGA. Sequenced input: PBMCs. The sequence derives from a young woman in good health and CMV-seronegative. This chain links TRBV7-3 with TRBJ2-2; D not resolved. The CDR3 here is CASSLISGNTGELFF. The CDR3, as DNA: TGTGCCAGCAGCTTAATTTCAGGGAACACCGGGGAGCTGTTTTTT.